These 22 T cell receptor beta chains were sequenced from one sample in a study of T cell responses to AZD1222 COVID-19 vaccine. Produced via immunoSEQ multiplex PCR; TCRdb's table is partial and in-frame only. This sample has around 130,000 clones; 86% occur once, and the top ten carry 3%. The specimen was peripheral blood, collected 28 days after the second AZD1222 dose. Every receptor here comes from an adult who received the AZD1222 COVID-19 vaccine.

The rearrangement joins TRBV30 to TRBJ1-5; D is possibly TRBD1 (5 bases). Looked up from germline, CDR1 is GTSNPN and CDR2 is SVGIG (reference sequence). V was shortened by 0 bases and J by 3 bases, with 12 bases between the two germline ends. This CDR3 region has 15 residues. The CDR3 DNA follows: TGTGCCTGGAGTGTAATTGACAGTCTCAATCAGCCCCAGCATTTT. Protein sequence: CAWSVIDSLNQPQHF. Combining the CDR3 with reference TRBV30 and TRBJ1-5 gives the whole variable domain SQTIHQWPATLVQPVGSPLSLECTVEGTSNPNLYWYRQAAGRGLQLLFYSVGIGQISSEVPQNLSASRPQDRQFILSSKKLLLSDSGFYLCAWSVIDSLNQPQHFGDGTRLSIL.

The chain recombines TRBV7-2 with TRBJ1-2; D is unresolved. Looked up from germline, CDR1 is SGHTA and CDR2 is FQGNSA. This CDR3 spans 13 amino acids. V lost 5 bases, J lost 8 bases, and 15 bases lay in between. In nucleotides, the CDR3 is TGTGCCAGCAGCCCCCTAAGGTTAGGAGGCTACACCTTC. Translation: CASSPLRLGGYTF.

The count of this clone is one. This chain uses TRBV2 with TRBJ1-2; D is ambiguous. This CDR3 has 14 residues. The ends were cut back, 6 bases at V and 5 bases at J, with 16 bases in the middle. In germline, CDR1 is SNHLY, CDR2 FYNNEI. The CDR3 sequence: CASRSPGQVYGYTF. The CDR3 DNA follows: TGTGCCAGCAGATCCCCCGGTCAGGTTTATGGCTACACCTTC.

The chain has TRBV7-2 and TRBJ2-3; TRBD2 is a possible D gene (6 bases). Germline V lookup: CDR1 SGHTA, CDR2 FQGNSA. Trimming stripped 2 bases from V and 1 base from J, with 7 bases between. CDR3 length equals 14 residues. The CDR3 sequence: CASSLQRGTDTQYF. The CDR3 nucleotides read TGTGCCAGCAGCTTACAGCGGGGCACAGATACGCAGTATTTT.

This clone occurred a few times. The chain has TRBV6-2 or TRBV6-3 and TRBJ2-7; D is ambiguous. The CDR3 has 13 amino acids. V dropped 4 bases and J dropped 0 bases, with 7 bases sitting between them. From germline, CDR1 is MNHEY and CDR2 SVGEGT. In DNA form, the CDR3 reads TGTGCCAGCAGTTCCACCCTCTCCTACGAGCAGTACTTC. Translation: CASSSTLSYEQYF.

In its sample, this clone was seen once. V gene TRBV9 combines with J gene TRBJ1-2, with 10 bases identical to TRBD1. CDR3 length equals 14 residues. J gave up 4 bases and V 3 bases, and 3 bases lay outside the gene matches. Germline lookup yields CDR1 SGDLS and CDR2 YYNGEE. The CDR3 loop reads CASSDGDRGYGYTF. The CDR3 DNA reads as TGTGCCAGCAGCGATGGGGACAGGGGCTATGGCTACACCTTC.

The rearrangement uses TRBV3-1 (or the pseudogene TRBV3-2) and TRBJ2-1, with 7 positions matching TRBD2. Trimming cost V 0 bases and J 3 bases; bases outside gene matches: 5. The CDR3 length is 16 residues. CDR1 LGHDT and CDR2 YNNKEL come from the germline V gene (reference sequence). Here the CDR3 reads CASSQETSFRYNEQFF. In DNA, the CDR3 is TGTGCCAGCAGCCAAGAGACTAGCTTCCGCTACAATGAGCAGTTCTTC.

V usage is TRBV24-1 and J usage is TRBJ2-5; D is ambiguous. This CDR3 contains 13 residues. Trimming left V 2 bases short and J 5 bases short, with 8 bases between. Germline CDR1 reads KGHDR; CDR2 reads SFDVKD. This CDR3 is CATSDSPRETQYF. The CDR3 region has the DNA TGTGCCACCAGTGATTCCCCGCGTGAGACCCAGTACTTC.

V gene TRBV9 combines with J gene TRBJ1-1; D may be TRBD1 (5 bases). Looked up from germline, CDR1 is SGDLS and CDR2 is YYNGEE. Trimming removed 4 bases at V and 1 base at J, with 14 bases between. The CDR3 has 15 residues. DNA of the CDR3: TGTGCCAGCAGCTCCCCGGGGGAACCGAACACTGAAGCTTTCTTT. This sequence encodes CASSSPGEPNTEAFF. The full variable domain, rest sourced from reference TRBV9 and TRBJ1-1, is DSGVTQTPKHLITATGQRVTLRCSPRSGDLSVYWYQQSLDQGLQFLIQYYNGEERAKGNILERFSAQQFPDLHSELNLSSLELGDSALYFCASSSPGEPNTEAFFGQGTRLTVV.

The CDR3 loop is CASSLVTGGRGRDGYTF. The DNA of the CDR3 is TGTGCCAGCAGCTTAGTAACCGGGGGCAGGGGTCGCGACGGCTACACCTTC. The genes are TRBV11-2 and TRBJ1-2; tentatively, D is TRBD1 (6 bases). Trimming pared 1 base from V and 8 bases from J, leaving 23 bases between. The CDR3 sequence is 17 residues long. The germline V gene has CDR1 SGHAT and CDR2 FQNNGV.

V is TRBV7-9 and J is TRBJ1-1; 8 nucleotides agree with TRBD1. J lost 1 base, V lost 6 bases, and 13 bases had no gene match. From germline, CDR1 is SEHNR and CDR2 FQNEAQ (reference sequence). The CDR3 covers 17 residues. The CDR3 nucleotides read TGTGCCAGCAGTTATACACAGGGGGGAAGTAGGAACACTGAAGCTTTCTTT. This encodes CASSYTQGGSRNTEAFF.

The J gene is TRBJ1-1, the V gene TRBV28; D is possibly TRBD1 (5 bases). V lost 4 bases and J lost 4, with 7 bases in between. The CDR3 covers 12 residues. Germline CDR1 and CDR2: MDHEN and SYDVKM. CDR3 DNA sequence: TGTGCCAGCAGTTGGGGGATCACTGAAGCTTTCTTT. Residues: CASSWGITEAFF.

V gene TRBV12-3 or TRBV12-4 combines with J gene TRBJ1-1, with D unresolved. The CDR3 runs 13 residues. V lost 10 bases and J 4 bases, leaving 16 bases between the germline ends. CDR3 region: CATGEGVTTEAFF. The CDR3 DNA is TGTGCCACTGGGGAGGGTGTCACCACTGAAGCTTTCTTT.

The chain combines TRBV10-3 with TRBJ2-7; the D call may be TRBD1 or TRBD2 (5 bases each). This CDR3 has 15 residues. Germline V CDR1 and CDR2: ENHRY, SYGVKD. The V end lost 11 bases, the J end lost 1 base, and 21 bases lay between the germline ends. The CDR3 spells CASKGTPGQSYEQYF. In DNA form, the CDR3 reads TGTGCCTCAAAGGGGACCCCCGGCCAATCCTACGAGCAGTACTTC.

The CDR3 sequence is CASSLDGAETQYF. DNA for the CDR3: TGTGCCAGCAGCTTAGACGGGGCCGAGACCCAGTACTTC. J is TRBJ2-5 and V is TRBV7-8; the D gene could be TRBD1 or TRBD2 (5 bases each). The CDR3 is 13 residues long. V was shortened by 1 base and J by 5 bases, with 8 bases between the two germline ends. Germline lookup yields CDR1 SGHVS and CDR2 FQNEAQ.

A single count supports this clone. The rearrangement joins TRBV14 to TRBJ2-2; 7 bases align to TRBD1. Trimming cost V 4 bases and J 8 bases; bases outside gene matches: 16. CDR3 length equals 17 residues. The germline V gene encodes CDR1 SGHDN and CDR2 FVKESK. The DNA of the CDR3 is TGTGCCAGCAGCCTAGCGCCGGGACAGACTTACTCGGGGGAGCTGTTTTTT. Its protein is CASSLAPGQTYSGELFF.

CDR3: CSVAGHGNTGELFF. The CDR3 region has the DNA TGCAGCGTTGCGGGACACGGGAACACCGGGGAGCTGTTTTTT. The chain recombines TRBV29-1 with TRBJ2-2; a possible D gene is TRBD1 (6 bases). The CDR3 length is 14 residues. Germline V CDR1 and CDR2: SQVTM, ANQGSEA. Trimming cost V 4 bases and J 1 base, with 10 bases left between them.

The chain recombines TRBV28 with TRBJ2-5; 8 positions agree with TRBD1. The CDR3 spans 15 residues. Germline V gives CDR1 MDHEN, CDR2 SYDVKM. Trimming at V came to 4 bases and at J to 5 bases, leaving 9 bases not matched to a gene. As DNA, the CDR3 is TGTGCCAGCAGTTCCCCAGGACAGGGCGGGGAGACCCAGTACTTC. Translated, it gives CASSSPGQGGETQYF.

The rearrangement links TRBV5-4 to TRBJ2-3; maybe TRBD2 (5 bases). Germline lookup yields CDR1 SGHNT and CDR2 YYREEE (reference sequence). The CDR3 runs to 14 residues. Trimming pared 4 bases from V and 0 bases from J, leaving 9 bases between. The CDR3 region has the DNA TGTGCCAGCAGCCTAAGGACTAGCACAGATACGCAGTATTTT. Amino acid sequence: CASSLRTSTDTQYF.

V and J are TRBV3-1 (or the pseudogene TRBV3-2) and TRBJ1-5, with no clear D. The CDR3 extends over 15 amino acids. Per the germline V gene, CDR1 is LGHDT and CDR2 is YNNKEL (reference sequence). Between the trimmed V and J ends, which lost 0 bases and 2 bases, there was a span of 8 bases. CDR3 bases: TGTGCCAGCAGCCAAGATGGCCTGGGCAATCAGCCCCAGCATTTT. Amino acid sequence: CASSQDGLGNQPQHF.

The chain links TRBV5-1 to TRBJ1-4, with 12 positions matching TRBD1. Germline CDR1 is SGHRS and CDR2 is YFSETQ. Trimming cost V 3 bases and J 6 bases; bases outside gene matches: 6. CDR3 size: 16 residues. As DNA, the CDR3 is TGCGCCAGCAGCTCGGGACAGGGGGCACTTTATGAAAAACTGTTTTTT. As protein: CASSSGQGALYEKLFF.

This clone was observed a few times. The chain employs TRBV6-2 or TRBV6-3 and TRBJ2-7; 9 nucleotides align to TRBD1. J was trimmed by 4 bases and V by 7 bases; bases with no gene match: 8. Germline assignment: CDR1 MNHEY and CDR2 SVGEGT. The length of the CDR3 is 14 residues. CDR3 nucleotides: TGTGCCAGCACCCCCCGGGACAGGGTATACGAGCAGTACTTC. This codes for CASTPRDRVYEQYF.